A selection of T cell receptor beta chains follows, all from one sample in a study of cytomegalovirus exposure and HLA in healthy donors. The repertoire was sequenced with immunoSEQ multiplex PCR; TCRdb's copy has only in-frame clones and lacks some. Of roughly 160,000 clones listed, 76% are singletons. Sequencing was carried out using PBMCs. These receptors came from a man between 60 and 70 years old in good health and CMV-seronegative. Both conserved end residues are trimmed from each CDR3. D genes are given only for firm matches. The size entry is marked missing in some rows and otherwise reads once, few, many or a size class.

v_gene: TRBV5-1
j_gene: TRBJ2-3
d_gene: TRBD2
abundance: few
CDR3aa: ASNGGDSTDTQY

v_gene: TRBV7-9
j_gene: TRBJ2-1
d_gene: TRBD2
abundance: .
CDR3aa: ASSHRTSGKQF

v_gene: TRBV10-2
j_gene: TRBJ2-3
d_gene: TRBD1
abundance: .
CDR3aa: ASSESQGAYTDTQY

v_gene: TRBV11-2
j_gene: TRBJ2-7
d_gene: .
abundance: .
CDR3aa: ASSFGSFRSSYEQY

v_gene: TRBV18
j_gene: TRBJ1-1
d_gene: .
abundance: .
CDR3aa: ASSPRETNEAF

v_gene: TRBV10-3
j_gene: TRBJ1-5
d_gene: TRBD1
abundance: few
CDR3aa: AISESGDRYNQPQH

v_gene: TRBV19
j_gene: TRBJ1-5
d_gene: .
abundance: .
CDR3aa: ASSIYRGQNQPQH

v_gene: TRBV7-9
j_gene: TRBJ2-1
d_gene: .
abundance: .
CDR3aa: ASSPLNSEQF

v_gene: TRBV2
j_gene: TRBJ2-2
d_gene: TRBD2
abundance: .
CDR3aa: ASRRLAGGPGAGTGELF

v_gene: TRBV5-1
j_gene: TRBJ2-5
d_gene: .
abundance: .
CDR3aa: ASSWAGEETQY

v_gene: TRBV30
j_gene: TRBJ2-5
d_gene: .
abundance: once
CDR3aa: AWSVTSQETQY

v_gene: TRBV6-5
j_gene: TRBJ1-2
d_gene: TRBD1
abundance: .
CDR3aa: ASRWDRNNYGYT